These 28 T cell receptor beta chains originate from one sample sequenced in a study of CD8 T cells in Susac syndrome. Random hexamers were used to reverse transcribe roughly 0.45 to 1 ug of RNA. MiXCR, applied by TCRdb to the immunoSEQ multiplex PCR reads, yields one record per CDR3 protein. The table shows roughly 170,000 distinct CDR3 sequences, with around 93% occurring only once. The sample consisted of CD4+ T cells from PBMCs. Receptors originate from a human donor with multiple sclerosis.

The chain links TRBV3-1 to TRBJ2-4; 10 bases align to TRBD2. Germline trimming cut 3 bases from V and 0 bases from J; bases unmatched to any gene: 2. The germline V gene has CDR1 LGHDT and CDR2 YNNKEL (reference sequence). The CDR3 is 16 residues long. The CDR3 region is CASSHLAGVAKNIQYF. The CDR3 DNA follows: TGTGCCAGCAGCCACCTAGCGGGAGTAGCCAAAAACATTCAGTACTTC.

This sequence joins TRBV18 and TRBJ1-3; D unresolved. Germline CDR1 and CDR2: KGHSH and LQKENI. V lost 2 bases, J lost 3 bases, and 11 bases lay in between. The CDR3 is 15 amino acids. For the CDR3, the DNA is TGTGCCAGCTCACCATCTAGCGACGGTGGAAACACCATATATTTT. Translating it yields CASSPSSDGGNTIYF.

CDR3 nucleotides: TGTGCCAGCAGTTACAGACAGAATAGCAATCAGCCCCAGCATTTT. This sequence encodes CASSYRQNSNQPQHF. The chain recombines TRBV6-6 with TRBJ1-5, with D possibly matching TRBD1 (5 bases). CDR3 length: 15 residues. The V gene's germline CDR1 is MNHNY and CDR2 SVGAGI (reference sequence). Trimming pared 2 bases from V and 0 bases from J, leaving 8 bases between.

The CDR3 loop is CASSRRRDNKETQYF. CDR3 in DNA: TGCGCCAGCAGCCGCCGCCGGGATAATAAAGAGACCCAGTACTTC. This sequence joins TRBV4-3 and TRBJ2-5; TRBD2 might be the D (5 bases). Germline V gene sequence: CDR1 LGHNA, CDR2 YSLEER. Trimming removed 4 bases at V and 3 bases at J, with 15 bases between. The CDR3 runs 15 residues.

This rearrangement joins TRBV7-3 to TRBJ2-1; TRBD2 matches at 8 bases. Per germline, CDR1 SGHTA and CDR2 FQGTGA. The CDR3 is 15 amino acids. With 0 bases clipped from V and 9 bases from J, the junction kept 7 bases outside the gene matches. CDR3 sequence reads: CASSLTTGGPAEQFF. For the CDR3, the DNA is TGTGCCAGCAGCTTAACTACGGGAGGGCCGGCTGAGCAGTTCTTC.

The V call is TRBV4-3, the J call TRBJ2-3, with D possibly matching TRBD2 (5 bases). Trimming removed 0 bases at V and 3 bases at J, with 16 bases between. The CDR3 covers 17 residues. Germline assignment: CDR1 LGHNA and CDR2 YSLEER. CDR3 in DNA: TGCGCCAGCAGCCAAGATATAGGGAGCGAGGGAACAGATACGCAGTATTTT. Translating gives CASSQDIGSEGTDTQYF.

This clonotype has only a few counts. The V gene is TRBV19, the J gene TRBJ2-5; 7 positions agree with TRBD2. After removal of 2 bases from V and 4 bases from J, the junction contained 1 base not matched to a gene. Germline lookup yields CDR1 LNHDA and CDR2 SQIVND (reference sequence). This CDR3 is built from 13 residues. The CDR3 nucleotides read TGTGCCAGTAGTATATCGGGAGGAGAGACCCAGTACTTC. It codes for CASSISGGETQYF. The full variable domain, with the rest looked up from reference TRBV19 and TRBJ2-5, is DGGITQSPKYLFRKEGQNVTLSCEQNLNHDAMYWYRQDPGQGLRLIYYSQIVNDFQKGDIAEGYSVSREKKESFPLTVTSAQKNPTAFYLCASSISGGETQYFGPGTRLLVL.

The chain uses TRBV18 and TRBJ2-5, with D unresolved. V lost 0 bases and J 2 bases, leaving 7 bases between the germline ends. The germline CDR1 and CDR2 sequences are KGHSH and LQKENI. This CDR3 has 14 amino acids. CDR3 nucleotide sequence: TGTGCCAGCTCACCACCGGCACAGCAAGAGACCCAGTACTTC. Translation: CASSPPAQQETQYF.

Here the CDR3 reads CSARDASGRGIEQFF. CDR3 DNA: TGCAGTGCTAGAGATGCTAGCGGGAGAGGGATTGAGCAGTTCTTC. The chain has TRBV20-1 and TRBJ2-1, with TRBD2 identical over 10 bases. Per the germline V gene, CDR1 is DFQATT and CDR2 is SNEGSKA (reference sequence). There are 15 residues in the CDR3. V lost 0 bases to trimming and J lost 9 bases; unmatched junction nucleotides: 8.

V usage is TRBV20-1 and J usage is TRBJ2-5; a possible D gene is TRBD2 (6 bases). This CDR3 is built from 14 residues. Per germline, CDR1 DFQATT and CDR2 SNEGSKA (reference sequence). Trimming shortened V by 2 bases and J by 5 bases, and 15 bases separated the two germline ends. The CDR3 nucleotides read TGCAGTGCTAGACCGCTTACTAGCTGGGAGACCCAGTACTTC. It yields the protein CSARPLTSWETQYF.

This chain joins TRBV20-1 and TRBJ2-3; TRBD2 aligns across 8 bases. This CDR3 spans 18 amino acids. Germline-derived CDR1 and CDR2 are DFQATT and SNEGSKA (reference sequence). The trim removed 0 bases at V and 2 bases at J, leaving 13 bases unmatched. The CDR3 protein is CSARDWSGGKIHTDTQYF. CDR3 DNA: TGCAGTGCTAGAGATTGGAGCGGGGGTAAGATCCACACAGATACGCAGTATTTT.

V is TRBV5-1 and J is TRBJ2-1; D may be TRBD2 (5 bases). The V gene's germline CDR1 is SGHRS and CDR2 YFSETQ. V lost 7 bases, J lost 7 bases, and 18 bases lay in between. The CDR3 loop spans 14 amino acids. The CDR3 region is CASARGNNPNEQFF. In DNA, the CDR3 is TGCGCCAGCGCACGGGGTAATAACCCAAATGAGCAGTTCTTC.

The chain has TRBV5-1 and TRBJ2-4; the match to TRBD1 covers 9 bases. This CDR3 is built from 14 residues. Looked up from germline, CDR1 is SGHRS and CDR2 is YFSETQ. V dropped 4 bases and J dropped 7; count of bases not matched to a gene: 6. In DNA, the CDR3 is TGCGCCAGCAGCGGGACAGGGTTCGGGAACATTCAGTACTTC. Protein: CASSGTGFGNIQYF.

The V and J genes are TRBV7-2 and TRBJ1-5; TRBD1 might be the D (5 bases). V lost 0 bases and J lost 4, with 10 bases in between. Germline V gives CDR1 SGHTA, CDR2 FQGNSA. This CDR3 is built from 15 residues. As DNA, the CDR3 is TGTGCCAGCAGCTTAGCCAGGGAGGGAAATCAGCCCCAGCATTTT. Its translation is CASSLAREGNQPQHF.

The J gene is TRBJ2-1, the V gene TRBV28, with TRBD2 matching over 7 bases. J lost 0 bases, V lost 6 bases, and 5 bases had no gene match. In germline, CDR1 is MDHEN, CDR2 SYDVKM. The CDR3 spans 15 residues. The CDR3, as DNA: TGTGCCAGCAGGAGTGGCGGGAGCTCCTACAATGAGCAGTTCTTC. This codes for CASRSGGSSYNEQFF. The complete variable domain, with remaining parts taken from reference TRBV28 and TRBJ2-1, reads DVKVTQSSRYLVKRTGEKVFLECVQDMDHENMFWYRQDPGLGLRLIYFSYDVKMKEKGDIPEGYSVSREKKERFSLILESASTNQTSMYLCASRSGGSSYNEQFFGPGTRLTVL.

The CDR3: CASSLKNTGELFF. The CDR3 region has the DNA TGTGCCAGCAGTCTAAAGAACACCGGGGAGCTGTTTTTT. This rearrangement joins TRBV28 to TRBJ2-2; no clear D. V lost 5 bases and J 1 base, leaving 5 bases between the germline ends. Germline lookup yields CDR1 MDHEN and CDR2 SYDVKM. The CDR3 sequence is 13 residues long. Full variable domain (missing parts from reference TRBV28 and TRBJ2-2): DVKVTQSSRYLVKRTGEKVFLECVQDMDHENMFWYRQDPGLGLRLIYFSYDVKMKEKGDIPEGYSVSREKKERFSLILESASTNQTSMYLCASSLKNTGELFFGEGSRLTVL.

The chain is built from TRBV6-2 or TRBV6-3 and TRBJ2-7; TRBD1 is a possible D gene (5 bases). V shed 3 bases and J shed 4 bases, with 10 bases lying between them. The CDR3 loop spans 13 amino acids. The V gene's germline CDR1 is MNHEY and CDR2 SVGEGT. CDR3 DNA: TGTGCCAGCAGTTATCCAGGGTGGTACGAGCAGTACTTC. This codes for CASSYPGWYEQYF.

The rearrangement links TRBV28 to TRBJ1-2, with 8 nucleotides matching TRBD1. This CDR3 has 13 residues. V shed 5 bases and J 8 bases; nucleotides not matched to a gene: 7. CDR1 is MDHEN, CDR2 SYDVKM, per germline. CDR3 loop: CASSTDRVGGYTF. CDR3 DNA: TGTGCCAGCAGTACGGACAGGGTGGGAGGCTACACCTTC.

The J gene is TRBJ2-3, the V gene TRBV4-3, with a possible D match to TRBD2 (7 bases). CDR1 is LGHNA and CDR2 is YSLEER in the germline V gene. The CDR3 totals 19 residues. The V end was cut by 0 bases, the J end by 1 base, with 20 bases between. CDR3 bases: TGCGCCAGCAGCCAAGATCGATCCGGGGGGCGGTTGGGCACAGATACGCAGTATTTT. Translation: CASSQDRSGGRLGTDTQYF.

V is TRBV28 and J is TRBJ2-2; D tentatively reads TRBD1 or TRBD2 (5 bases each). The V end was cut by 3 bases, the J end by 6 bases, with 17 bases between. CDR3 length: 16 amino acids. Germline-derived CDR1 and CDR2 are MDHEN and SYDVKM. DNA of the CDR3: TGTGCCAGCAGTTTCCCAGTAGGTCGGGGCGCCGGGGAGCTGTTTTTT. Its protein is CASSFPVGRGAGELFF.

The chain carries TRBV4-2 and TRBJ1-3; 7 positions agree with TRBD1. Germline V CDR1 and CDR2: LGHNA, YNFKEQ. The CDR3 consists of 17 residues. V lost 4 bases to trimming and J lost 0 bases; unmatched junction nucleotides: 9. This CDR3 reads CASSLVMDRRSGNTIYF. DNA for the CDR3: TGTGCCAGCAGCCTTGTTATGGACAGGCGCTCTGGAAACACCATATATTTT.

The table lists this clonotype with a few counts. The rearrangement uses TRBV6-2 or TRBV6-3 and TRBJ1-2, with D uncertain. The germline gives CDR1 MNHEY, CDR2 SVGEGT. This CDR3 region has 13 residues. Deletions cut 3 bases from V and 8 bases from J, with 13 bases between. The CDR3 loop is CASSYVGLFGYTF. CDR3 bases: TGTGCCAGCAGTTATGTTGGGTTGTTCGGCTACACCTTC.

The chain employs TRBV7-2 and TRBJ2-5; TRBD2 matches at 9 bases. This CDR3 has 14 residues. Germline CDR1 and CDR2: SGHTA and FQGNSA. V trimming: 3 bases; J trimming: 4 bases; junction bases outside the gene matches: 3. The CDR3 sequence is CASSFAGGGETQYF. The CDR3 nucleotides read TGTGCCAGCAGCTTTGCGGGAGGGGGAGAGACCCAGTACTTC.

The rearrangement links TRBV2 to TRBJ1-2; 10 nucleotides align to TRBD1. Germline trimming cut 7 bases from V and 4 bases from J; bases unmatched to any gene: 9. CDR1 is SNHLY and CDR2 is FYNNEI in the germline V gene. There are 15 residues in the CDR3. The CDR3 nucleotides read TGTGCCAGCACCCCGACAGGGGGCGATGGCTATGGCTACACCTTC. It translates to CASTPTGGDGYGYTF.

The chain couples TRBV19 to TRBJ1-5; D gene unclear. The CDR3 runs to 12 residues. Deletions cut 6 bases from V and 4 bases from J, with 7 bases between. The germline V gene has CDR1 LNHDA and CDR2 SQIVND (reference sequence). CDR3 loop: CASRNVNQPQHF. The CDR3 DNA is TGTGCCAGTAGAAATGTGAATCAGCCCCAGCATTTT.

The chain uses TRBV30 and TRBJ1-5, with 10 bases that match TRBD1. The CDR3 is 18 residues long. V lost 7 bases, J lost 5 bases, and 20 bases stayed unmatched. Per the germline V gene, CDR1 is GTSNPN and CDR2 is SVGIG (reference sequence). CDR3 DNA: TGTGCCTACAAGCCTCCTTGGACAGGGGGTATGGCGGATCAGCCCCAGCATTTT. Protein: CAYKPPWTGGMADQPQHF.

This rearrangement joins TRBV30 to TRBJ1-1; 7 bases fit TRBD1. The ends lost 5 bases at V and 2 bases at J; junction bases unmatched: 5. This CDR3 region has 13 residues. The germline V gene encodes CDR1 GTSNPN and CDR2 SVGIG (reference sequence). CDR3 nucleotide sequence: TGTGCCTGGGGGACAGCCTTAAACACTGAAGCTTTCTTT. It specifies CAWGTALNTEAFF.

This sequence joins TRBV5-1 and TRBJ1-1; D not resolved. There are 16 residues in the CDR3. CDR1 and CDR2 from the germline V gene are SGHRS and YFSETQ. V was trimmed by 4 bases and J by 4 bases, leaving 20 bases between them. CDR3 protein: CASSPASRVRSTEAFF. In DNA form, the CDR3 reads TGCGCCAGCAGCCCAGCGTCACGGGTAAGGAGCACTGAAGCTTTCTTT. The variable domain in full, completed from reference TRBV5-1 and TRBJ1-1, reads KAGVTQTPRYLIKTRGQQVTLSCSPISGHRSVSWYQQTPGQGLQFLFEYFSETQRNKGNFPGRFSGRQFSNSRSEMNVSTLELGDSALYLCASSPASRVRSTEAFFGQGTRLTVV.